Below are 12 T cell receptor beta chains sequenced from a single sample in a study of blood T cells in healthy people across ages. A sample-barcoded 5' primer and a J-beta primer mix were used in a second PCR of roughly 7 to 11 cycles. TCRdb called the 5' RACE reads again in MiXCR, with one record for every CDR3 protein. The table has approximately 600,000 distinct CDR3 sequences, 58% seen once; the top ten hold roughly 34%. The specimen sequenced was blood. The receptor source for this set is a man between 60 and 75 years old in good health.

The rearrangement joins TRBV10-3 to TRBJ1-6, with TRBD1 matching over 10 bases. The CDR3 contains 18 residues. CDR1 and CDR2 from the germline V gene are ENHRY and SYGVKD. V dropped 6 bases and J dropped 0; count of bases not matched to a gene: 8. The CDR3: CAIRSGTGVSSYNSPLHF. CDR3 bases: TGTGCCATCAGATCCGGGACAGGGGTTAGCTCCTATAATTCACCCCTCCACTTT.

The CDR3 protein is CAISPGTGGDRYF. The CDR3 DNA follows: TGTGCCATCAGTCCCGGGACAGGGGGCGATCGGTACTTC. The V and J genes are TRBV10-3 and TRBJ2-7; 12 bases agree with TRBD1. V shed 5 bases and J 12 bases; nucleotides not matched to a gene: 8. This CDR3 spans 13 amino acids. Per germline, CDR1 ENHRY and CDR2 SYGVKD.

This clonotype has just a few counts. The chain uses TRBV4-1 and TRBJ2-5; possible D gene TRBD2, 5 bases. This CDR3 is 15 amino acids long. V shed 0 bases and J shed 4 bases, with 12 bases lying between them. CDR1 is MGHRA and CDR2 is YSYEKL in the germline V gene. Here the CDR3 DNA reads TGCGCCAGCAGCCAAGAGCCTGCGGGCCGAGAGACCCAGTACTTC. Translated: CASSQEPAGRETQYF.

Only a few counts were recorded for this clonotype. The chain recombines TRBV4-1 with TRBJ2-1; 10 bases agree with TRBD1. Germline lookup yields CDR1 MGHRA and CDR2 YSYEKL. The junction had 5 bases not matched to a gene; V was cut back by 6 bases and J by 9 bases. CDR3 length equals 13 residues. The DNA for the CDR3 is TGCGCCAGCAGACAGACAGGGGGCGGTGAGCAGTTCTTC. It codes for CASRQTGGGEQFF.

The rearrangement links TRBV6-1 to TRBJ2-7; the D is unclear. Germline assignment: CDR1 MNHNS and CDR2 SASEGT. The CDR3 is 14 amino acids. Trimming left V 5 bases short and J 4 bases short, with 15 bases between. CDR3 amino acids: CASSPRTEQYEQYF. CDR3 nucleotides: TGTGCCAGCAGTCCACGGACGGAACAGTACGAGCAGTACTTC.

In the case of this clonotype: An end of the junction does not agree with germline; a read error may underlie this. The chain couples TRBV12-3 or TRBV12-4 to TRBJ2-7; D uncertain. This CDR3 spans 12 amino acids. CDR3 in DNA: TGCGCCAGCATTTTCTCTTCCTACGAGCAGTACTTC. Amino acids: CASIFSSYEQYF.

This clonotype was seen more than once but under ten times. The V and J genes are TRBV6-1 and TRBJ1-6; 8 bases are shared with TRBD1. V was clipped by 0 bases and J by 2 bases; unmatched bases: 3. Germline CDR1 is MNHNS and CDR2 is SASEGT. The CDR3 sequence is 17 residues long. The CDR3 DNA reads as TGTGCCAGCAGTGAAGCTGTGACAGGGGCCTATAATTCACCCCTCCACTTT. Translating gives CASSEAVTGAYNSPLHF.

This chain joins TRBV6-6 and TRBJ2-3; no reliable D call. Germline assignment: CDR1 MNHNY and CDR2 SVGAGI (reference sequence). The CDR3 extends over 16 amino acids. Trimming cost V 2 bases and J 4 bases, with 16 bases left between them. CDR3 residues: CASSYPSQIGADTQYF. CDR3 bases: TGTGCCAGCAGTTACCCGAGCCAGATAGGCGCAGATACGCAGTATTTT.

The gene calls are TRBV7-2 and TRBJ2-7, with D possibly matching TRBD1 (6 bases). This CDR3 is 13 amino acids long. CDR1 is SGHTA, CDR2 FQGNSA, per germline. Trimming left V 5 bases short and J 0 bases short, with 8 bases between. CDR3 nucleotide sequence: TGTGCCAGCAGCAAACAGGGCTCCTACGAGCAGTACTTC. It specifies CASSKQGSYEQYF. Looking up the rest from reference TRBV7-2 and TRBJ2-7 gives the full variable domain: GAGVSQSPSNKVTEKGKDVELRCDPISGHTALYWYRQSLGQGLEFLIYFQGNSAPDKSGLPSDRFSAERTGGSVSTLTIQRTQQEDSAVYLCASSKQGSYEQYFGPGTRLTVT.

On this clonotype itself: Being one base from a much bigger clone, this may be a read error. The rearrangement links TRBV29-1 to TRBJ2-7; TRBD2 is a possible D gene (6 bases). Germline CDR1 reads SQVTM; CDR2 reads ANQGSEA. This CDR3 region has 13 residues. The CDR3 protein is CMAAGISYNEQYF. CDR3 DNA: TGCATGGCGGCGGGGATCTCCTACAATGAGCAGTACTTC.

For the CDR3, the DNA is TGTGCCAGCAGTTCCTCCGGACAGGATGGGGGCTACACCTTC. Its protein product is CASSSSGQDGGYTF. This chain joins TRBV28 and TRBJ1-2; 7 bases are a match to TRBD1. Germline lookup yields CDR1 MDHEN and CDR2 SYDVKM. The CDR3 extends over 14 amino acids. The V gene end was trimmed by 4 bases and the J gene end by 8 bases; junction bases not matched to a gene: 10.

The gene calls are TRBV20-1 and TRBJ1-4; no definite D call. The germline V gene encodes CDR1 DFQATT and CDR2 SNEGSKA (reference sequence). This CDR3 contains 15 residues. The V gene lost 2 bases and the J gene lost 6 bases, with 16 bases spanning the gap. CDR3 bases: TGCAGTGCTAGACCTCCGACCCGGTCGGATGAAAAACTGTTTTTT. It is translated as CSARPPTRSDEKLFF.